A selection of T cell receptor beta chains follows, all from one sample in a study of metastatic and nonmetastatic thyroid tumors. TCRdb reprocessed the PCR reads using MiXCR. The sample yields tens of thousands of clones, approximately 25% seen once. The sequencing input was blood. All receptors derive from a female donor with papillary thyroid cancer or a benign thyroid nodule (not recorded which). Some clones in this sample may be carry-over from other donors' samples. CDR3s include the opening cysteine and the closing phenylalanine or tryptophan. The order of the fields is D gene, J gene, V gene, clone size, CDR3 DNA, CDR3 protein. The D gene is left open where the match is weak. Size tells how often a clone was seen (once, few, many) or the class of an expanded clone, and some rows leave it out.

d_call: NA
j_call: TRBJ2-5
v_call: TRBV20-1
clone_size: many
cdr3_nt: TGCAGTGCTAGGTCGGGGGTCGCTCAAGAGACCCAGTACTTC
cdr3_aa: CSARSGVAQETQYF

d_call: NA
j_call: TRBJ1-5
v_call: TRBV9
clone_size: many
cdr3_nt: TGTGCCAGCAGCGTAGGGGGTGGGGGATATCAGCCCCAGCATTTT
cdr3_aa: CASSVGGGGYQPQHF

d_call: NA
j_call: TRBJ2-1
v_call: TRBV9
clone_size: many
cdr3_nt: TGTGCCAGCAGCGTAGTGACGGATGAGCAGTTCTTC
cdr3_aa: CASSVVTDEQFF

d_call: TRBD2
j_call: TRBJ2-7
v_call: TRBV10-2
clone_size: many
cdr3_nt: TGCGCCAGCACCCCAGCGGGAGGGAAATCCGAGCAGTACTTC
cdr3_aa: CASTPAGGKSEQYF

d_call: NA
j_call: TRBJ1-2
v_call: TRBV30
clone_size: NA
cdr3_nt: TGTGCCTGGATTCCGGGAGTCTTCACCTTC
cdr3_aa: CAWIPGVFTF

d_call: NA
j_call: TRBJ2-2
v_call: TRBV6-2/TRBV6-3
clone_size: NA
cdr3_nt: TGTGCCAGCAGTTATGTCACCGGGGAGCTGTTTTTT
cdr3_aa: CASSYVTGELFF

d_call: TRBD1
j_call: TRBJ2-7
v_call: TRBV19
clone_size: many
cdr3_nt: TGTGCCAGTACTAGGACAGGGCACGACGAGCAGTACTTC
cdr3_aa: CASTRTGHDEQYF

d_call: TRBD2
j_call: TRBJ2-7
v_call: TRBV5-1
clone_size: many
cdr3_nt: TGCGCCAGCAGCTTGTCGGCTAGCGGATCCTACGAGCAGTACTTC
cdr3_aa: CASSLSASGSYEQYF

d_call: NA
j_call: TRBJ2-7
v_call: TRBV10-2
clone_size: few
cdr3_nt: TGCGCCAGCAGTTGGACTTCCCTGCCCGAGCAGTACTTC
cdr3_aa: CASSWTSLPEQYF

d_call: NA
j_call: TRBJ2-7
v_call: TRBV25-1
clone_size: many
cdr3_nt: TGTGCCAGCAGTTGGGGCTACGAGCAGTACTTC
cdr3_aa: CASSWGYEQYF

d_call: NA
j_call: TRBJ2-5
v_call: TRBV20-1
clone_size: NA
cdr3_nt: TGCAGCGCTACGGCGGGCAGCCAAGAGACCCGGTACTTC
cdr3_aa: CSATAGSQETRYF

d_call: NA
j_call: TRBJ2-3
v_call: TRBV12-5
clone_size: many
cdr3_nt: TGTGCTAGTGGTTTGATTGTAGAGGGGCACGAGTATTTT
cdr3_aa: CASGLIVEGHEYF

d_call: NA
j_call: TRBJ1-1
v_call: TRBV5-6
clone_size: many
cdr3_nt: TGTGCCAGCAGCTGGAACCGAGGCGATGAAGCTTTCTTT
cdr3_aa: CASSWNRGDEAFF

d_call: NA
j_call: TRBJ1-1
v_call: TRBV5-1
clone_size: NA
cdr3_nt: TGCGGCAGCTCGAGACCGGGACTGGGGGTCCCTGAAGCTTTCTTT
cdr3_aa: CGSSRPGLGVPEAFF

d_call: NA
j_call: TRBJ2-1
v_call: TRBV11-2
clone_size: NA
cdr3_nt: TGTGCCAGCAGCTTAGTAGCCACGGTTAACTACAATGGGCAGTTCTTC
cdr3_aa: CASSLVATVNYNGQFF